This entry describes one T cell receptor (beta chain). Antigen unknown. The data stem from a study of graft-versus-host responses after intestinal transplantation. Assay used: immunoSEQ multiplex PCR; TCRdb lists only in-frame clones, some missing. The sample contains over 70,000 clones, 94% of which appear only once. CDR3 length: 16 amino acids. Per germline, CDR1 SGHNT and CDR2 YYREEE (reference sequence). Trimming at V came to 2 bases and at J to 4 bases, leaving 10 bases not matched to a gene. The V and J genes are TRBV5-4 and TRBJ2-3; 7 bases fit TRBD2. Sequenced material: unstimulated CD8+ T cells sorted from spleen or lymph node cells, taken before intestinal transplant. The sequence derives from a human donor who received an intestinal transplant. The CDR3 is CASSFHGGRLSDTQYF. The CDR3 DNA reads TGTGCCAGCAGCTTCCATGGCGGGAGACTGTCAGATACGCAGTATTTT.